Listed below are T cell receptor beta chains from one sample, sequenced in a study of blood T cell repertoires in COVID-19. Clones were read by immunoSEQ multiplex PCR, and TCRdb kept only the in-frame ones, dropping some. The data contain some 14,000 clones, 75% to 90% of them seen just once; the ten biggest clones take up nearly 15%. Source material: peripheral blood. The receptor source for this set is a man in his forties or fifties with active COVID-19. The CDR3 runs from the conserved cysteine through the conserved F or W. D genes are given only for firm matches. Expanded clones get a size class; other rows say once, few or many, or leave the size out.

J gene: TRBJ2-1
clone size: NA
CDR3 length: 15
V gene: TRBV7-2
D gene: TRBD2
CDR3 protein: CASSSSSGRYNEQFF
CDR3 DNA: TGTGCCAGCAGCTCCTCTAGCGGGAGATACAATGAGCAGTTCTTC

J gene: TRBJ2-1
clone size: NA
CDR3 length: 16
V gene: TRBV7-2
D gene: TRBD2
CDR3 protein: CASSPGTSGRTGEQFF
CDR3 DNA: TGTGCCAGCAGCCCTGGGACTAGCGGGAGAACCGGTGAGCAGTTCTTC

J gene: TRBJ2-7
clone size: NA
CDR3 length: 14
V gene: TRBV6-6
D gene: NA
CDR3 protein: CASSYSPRPYEQYF
CDR3 DNA: TGTGCCAGCAGTTATTCACCCAGGCCCTACGAGCAGTACTTC

J gene: TRBJ1-1
clone size: once
CDR3 length: 14
V gene: TRBV7-6
D gene: NA
CDR3 protein: CASSLQPRNTEAFF
CDR3 DNA: TGTGCCAGCAGCCTACAGCCGCGGAACACTGAAGCTTTCTTT

J gene: TRBJ1-5
clone size: NA
CDR3 length: 13
V gene: TRBV24-1
D gene: NA
CDR3 protein: CATSDRGNQPQHF
CDR3 DNA: TGTGCCACCAGTGACAGAGGGAATCAGCCCCAGCATTTT

J gene: TRBJ2-5
clone size: NA
CDR3 length: 14
V gene: TRBV19
D gene: TRBD1
CDR3 protein: CASSQGAVRETQYF
CDR3 DNA: TGTGCCAGTAGTCAGGGGGCTGTCAGAGAGACCCAGTACTTC

J gene: TRBJ1-3
clone size: NA
CDR3 length: 15
V gene: TRBV4-2
D gene: NA
CDR3 protein: CASSQGVRSGNTIYF
CDR3 DNA: TGTGCCAGCAGCCAAGGTGTGCGCTCTGGAAACACCATATATTTT

J gene: TRBJ2-7
clone size: NA
CDR3 length: 14
V gene: TRBV4-1
D gene: NA
CDR3 protein: CASSPFNPAYEQYF
CDR3 DNA: TGCGCCAGCAGCCCCTTTAACCCGGCCTACGAGCAGTACTTC

J gene: TRBJ2-1
clone size: NA
CDR3 length: 16
V gene: TRBV11-3
D gene: TRBD2
CDR3 protein: CASSLALLAGYNEQFF
CDR3 DNA: TGTGCCAGCAGCTTAGCTCTCCTAGCGGGCTACAATGAGCAGTTCTTC

J gene: TRBJ1-2
clone size: NA
CDR3 length: 12
V gene: TRBV7-2
D gene: NA
CDR3 protein: CASSIDSYGYTF
CDR3 DNA: TGTGCCAGCAGTATCGACAGCTATGGCTACACCTTC

J gene: TRBJ2-1
clone size: NA
CDR3 length: 15
V gene: TRBV5-4
D gene: NA
CDR3 protein: CASSPASVSYNEQFF
CDR3 DNA: TGTGCCAGCAGCCCAGCCAGCGTCTCCTACAATGAGCAGTTCTTC

J gene: TRBJ2-1
clone size: NA
CDR3 length: 16
V gene: TRBV7-6
D gene: NA
CDR3 protein: CASSFSSGPLNNEQFF
CDR3 DNA: TGTGCCAGCAGCTTTTCGAGCGGGCCCTTAAACAATGAGCAGTTCTTC

J gene: TRBJ2-3
clone size: NA
CDR3 length: 15
V gene: TRBV2
D gene: NA
CDR3 protein: CASSPGLGSTDTQYF
CDR3 DNA: TGTGCCAGCAGTCCCGGACTTGGCAGCACAGATACGCAGTATTTT

J gene: TRBJ1-2
clone size: NA
CDR3 length: 16
V gene: TRBV19
D gene: TRBD1
CDR3 protein: CASSRALGTGGAGYTF
CDR3 DNA: TGTGCCAGTAGTAGAGCCCTCGGGACAGGGGGGGCTGGCTACACCTTC

J gene: TRBJ2-7
clone size: NA
CDR3 length: 14
V gene: TRBV5-1
D gene: TRBD1
CDR3 protein: CASSPGTVPYEQYF
CDR3 DNA: TGCGCCAGCAGCCCCGGGACAGTCCCCTACGAGCAGTACTTC

J gene: TRBJ1-3
clone size: NA
CDR3 length: 13
V gene: TRBV30
D gene: TRBD1
CDR3 protein: CAWRGTGGNTIYF
CDR3 DNA: TGTGCCTGGAGGGGGACAGGGGGAAACACCATATATTTT

J gene: TRBJ2-7
clone size: NA
CDR3 length: 12
V gene: TRBV28
D gene: TRBD2
CDR3 protein: CATGGGRNEQYF
CDR3 DNA: TGTGCCACCGGGGGGGGGAGGAACGAGCAGTACTTC

J gene: TRBJ1-2
clone size: NA
CDR3 length: 14
V gene: TRBV7-9
D gene: TRBD1
CDR3 protein: CASSLSTGAYGYTF
CDR3 DNA: TGTGCCAGCAGCTTATCGACAGGGGCCTATGGCTACACCTTC

J gene: TRBJ1-4
clone size: NA
CDR3 length: 14
V gene: TRBV14
D gene: TRBD1
CDR3 protein: CASSQLSGGTKLFF
CDR3 DNA: TGTGCCAGCAGCCAATTATCAGGGGGCACGAAACTGTTTTTT

J gene: TRBJ1-1
clone size: NA
CDR3 length: 15
V gene: TRBV11-2
D gene: NA
CDR3 protein: CASSLEGGLSTEAFF
CDR3 DNA: TGTGCCAGCAGCTTAGAAGGAGGACTCTCCACTGAAGCTTTCTTT

J gene: TRBJ2-3
clone size: once
CDR3 length: 14
V gene: TRBV5-4
D gene: NA
CDR3 protein: CASSLASSADTQYF
CDR3 DNA: TGTGCCAGCAGCTTGGCCTCTTCAGCAGATACGCAGTATTTT

J gene: TRBJ2-1
clone size: NA
CDR3 length: 14
V gene: TRBV11-2
D gene: TRBD2
CDR3 protein: CASSRGTNLNEQFF
CDR3 DNA: TGTGCCAGCAGCCGTGGGACTAATCTCAATGAGCAGTTCTTC

J gene: TRBJ1-3
clone size: NA
CDR3 length: 15
V gene: TRBV6-5
D gene: NA
CDR3 protein: CASRELYQAGNTIYF
CDR3 DNA: TGTGCCAGCAGGGAGCTGTATCAAGCTGGAAACACCATATATTTT

J gene: TRBJ1-6
clone size: NA
CDR3 length: 15
V gene: TRBV28
D gene: NA
CDR3 protein: CASSLVSSYNSPLHF
CDR3 DNA: TGTGCCAGCAGTCTAGTTAGCTCCTATAATTCACCCCTCCACTTT

J gene: TRBJ2-7
clone size: NA
CDR3 length: 16
V gene: TRBV5-6
D gene: NA
CDR3 protein: CASSFLFSGGIYEQYF
CDR3 DNA: TGTGCCAGCAGCTTTCTTTTTAGCGGAGGGATTTACGAGCAGTACTTC

J gene: TRBJ1-4
clone size: few
CDR3 length: 16
V gene: TRBV6-1
D gene: NA
CDR3 protein: CASSEVSLTEDEKLFF
CDR3 DNA: TGTGCCAGCAGTGAAGTGTCCCTAACTGAGGATGAAAAACTGTTTTTT

J gene: TRBJ2-7
clone size: once
CDR3 length: 14
V gene: TRBV11-3
D gene: NA
CDR3 protein: CASSLGSGSYEQYF
CDR3 DNA: TGTGCCAGCAGCTTGGGTAGCGGTTCCTACGAGCAGTACTTC

J gene: TRBJ2-5
clone size: NA
CDR3 length: 14
V gene: TRBV4-3
D gene: NA
CDR3 protein: CASSQERSFGTQYF
CDR3 DNA: TGCGCCAGCAGCCAAGAGAGGTCCTTTGGGACCCAGTACTTC

J gene: TRBJ1-1
clone size: NA
CDR3 length: 15
V gene: TRBV18
D gene: NA
CDR3 protein: CASSSGQTANTEAFF
CDR3 DNA: TGTGCCAGCTCATCTGGACAGACAGCTAACACTGAAGCTTTCTTT

J gene: TRBJ1-1
clone size: NA
CDR3 length: 15
V gene: TRBV18
D gene: NA
CDR3 protein: CASSPGSIADTEAFF
CDR3 DNA: TGTGCCAGCTCACCGGGGAGCATCGCGGACACTGAAGCTTTCTTT

J gene: TRBJ2-2
clone size: once
CDR3 length: 16
V gene: TRBV7-2
D gene: TRBD2
CDR3 protein: CASSSVAGEVTGELFF
CDR3 DNA: TGTGCCAGCAGCTCCGTAGCGGGAGAGGTGACCGGGGAGCTGTTTTTT